A single T cell receptor (beta chain) is shown here with its context. This specimen comes from a study of blood T cell repertoires in COVID-19. This table comes from immunoSEQ multiplex PCR, and its TCRdb copy is limited to in-frame clones, with some not included. The sample records roughly 150,000 clones, about four fifths being singletons. Unmatched junction bases numbered 1, after V lost 1 base and J lost 1 base. Germline loops: CDR1 SGHAT, CDR2 FQNNGV. This CDR3 region has 16 residues. This chain connects TRBV11-2 to TRBJ1-4; 9 bases are shared with TRBD1. Sequencing was done on a sample of peripheral blood. This sequence was found in a human donor in a cohort sampled during active COVID-19. CDR3 DNA: TGTGCCAGCAGCTTAGGACAGGGGGTAACTAATGAAAAACTGTTTTTT. Residues: CASSLGQGVTNEKLFF.